Given below is one TCR beta chain in context. The antigen is undetermined. The sample originates from a study of cytomegalovirus exposure and HLA in healthy donors. Overall study results and limits: Owing to their indistinguishability, certain V segments, notably TRBV6-2 and TRBV6-3, were excluded. The classifier reportedly diagnosed cytomegalovirus status with high sensitivity and specificity.

PCR was performed using 60 Vbeta and 13 Jbeta primers. Profiling relied on immunoSEQ multiplex PCR, and the TCRdb table lists in-frame clones only, not all of them. The data show some 100,000 clones, 65% to 80% seen once. CDR3 length: 15 amino acids. In germline, CDR1 is SGHTA, CDR2 FQGTGA. V gave up 4 bases and J gave up 0 bases, with 7 bases separating them. This TCR was recovered from a woman aged 50 to 60 in good health and CMV-seropositive. This chain joins TRBV7-3 and TRBJ2-6; D perhaps matches TRBD2 (5 bases). The sequenced sample was PBMCs. CDR3 amino acids: CASSSGSSGANVLTF. CDR3 coding DNA: TGTGCCAGCAGCTCGGGAAGCTCTGGGGCCAACGTCCTGACTTTC.